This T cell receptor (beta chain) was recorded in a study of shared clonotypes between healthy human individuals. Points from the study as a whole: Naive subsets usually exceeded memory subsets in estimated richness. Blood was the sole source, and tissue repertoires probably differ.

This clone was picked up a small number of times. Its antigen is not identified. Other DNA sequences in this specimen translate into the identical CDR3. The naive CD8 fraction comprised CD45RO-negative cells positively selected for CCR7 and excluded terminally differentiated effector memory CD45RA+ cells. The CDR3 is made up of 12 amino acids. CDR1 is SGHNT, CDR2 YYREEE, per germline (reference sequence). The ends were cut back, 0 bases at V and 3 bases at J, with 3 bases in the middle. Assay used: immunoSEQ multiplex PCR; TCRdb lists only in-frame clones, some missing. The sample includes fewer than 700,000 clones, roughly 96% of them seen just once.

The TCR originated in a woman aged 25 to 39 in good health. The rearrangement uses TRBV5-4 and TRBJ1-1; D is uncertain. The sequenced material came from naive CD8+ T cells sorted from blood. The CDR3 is CASSLVDTEAFF. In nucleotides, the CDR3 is TGTGCCAGCAGCTTGGTGGACACTGAAGCTTTCTTT.